The text below deals with one T cell receptor (beta chain). This sample was taken from a study of T cell changes during pregnancy in multiple sclerosis. Assay: immunoSEQ multiplex PCR; the TCRdb copy retains only in-frame clones and omits some. The repertoire has approximately 68,000 clones, about nine tenths of them found once; the top ten carry roughly 1.4%. This CDR3 has 14 amino acids. V lost 1 base to trimming and J lost 4 bases; unmatched junction nucleotides: 0. Germline-derived CDR1 and CDR2 are LNHNV and YYDKDF (reference sequence). The sequenced sample was peripheral blood, obtained in the second trimester of pregnancy. The rearrangement uses TRBV15 and TRBJ2-5; 10 bases are shared with TRBD2. The sequence derives from a female donor with multiple sclerosis, enrolled in a pregnancy study. CDR3 region: CATSRGTSGETQYF. CDR3 nucleotides: TGTGCCACCAGCAGAGGGACTAGCGGAGAGACCCAGTACTTC. The full variable domain, rest sourced from reference TRBV15 and TRBJ2-5, is DAMVIQNPRYQVTQFGKPVTLSCSQTLNHNVMYWYQQKSSQAPKLLFHYYDKDFNNEADTPDNFQSRRPNTSFCFLDIRSPGLGDTAMYLCATSRGTSGETQYFGPGTRLLVL.